These T cell receptor beta chains were read from a single sample in a study of T cell responses to AZD1222 COVID-19 vaccine. Libraries were prepared by immunoSEQ multiplex PCR; TCRdb keeps only in-frame clonotypes and omits some of them. The sample lists about 60,000 clones, 75% to 90% occurring once. This sample comprised peripheral blood, obtained 28 days after the second AZD1222 dose. Every receptor here comes from an adult who received the AZD1222 COVID-19 vaccine. CDR3s include the opening cysteine and the closing phenylalanine or tryptophan. Fields, in order: D gene, V gene, clone size, J gene, CDR3 protein, CDR3 DNA. The D gene is left open where the match is weak. The size entry is marked missing in some rows and otherwise reads once, few, many or a size class.

-,TRBV14,-,TRBJ1-1,CASSKAGNTEAFF,TGTGCCAGCAGTAAAGCGGGGAACACTGAAGCTTTCTTT
-,TRBV4-1,-,TRBJ2-7,CASSQVEGSYEQYF,TGCGCCAGCAGCCAAGTGGAGGGCTCCTACGAGCAGTACTTC
-,TRBV6-6,-,TRBJ2-7,CASSYGSQGQSYEQYF,TGTGCCAGCAGTTACGGTTCCCAGGGCCAATCCTACGAGCAGTACTTC
-,TRBV4-3,once,TRBJ2-7,CASSQVQADVYEQYF,TGCGCCAGCAGCCAAGTCCAGGCCGACGTCTACGAGCAGTACTTC
-,TRBV7-3,few,TRBJ1-5,CASSPTVVYSNQPQHF,TGTGCCAGCAGCCCCACAGTCGTCTATAGCAATCAGCCCCAGCATTTT
-,TRBV7-2,-,TRBJ2-1,CASSLVGQRREQFF,TGTGCCAGCAGCTTAGTTGGCCAGCGACGTGAGCAGTTCTTC
-,TRBV4-1,-,TRBJ2-5,CASSQAGLETQYF,TGCGCCAGCAGCCAAGCAGGGTTAGAGACCCAGTACTTC
-,TRBV28,-,TRBJ2-7,CASRLGGSGEQYF,TGTGCCAGCAGACTTGGGGGTTCGGGCGAGCAGTACTTC
-,TRBV9,-,TRBJ1-4,CASSEGGFNEKLFF,TGTGCCAGCAGTGAGGGAGGGTTTAATGAAAAACTGTTTTTT
-,TRBV7-3,-,TRBJ2-7,CASSLGAGYEQYF,TGTGCCAGCAGCCTAGGGGCTGGTTACGAGCAGTACTTC
-,TRBV12-5,-,TRBJ1-1,CASAILRGYPSNTEAFF,TGTGCTAGTGCCATCCTGAGGGGATACCCTTCGAACACTGAAGCTTTCTTT
-,TRBV28,-,TRBJ2-3,CASSFQVGRTDTQYF,TGTGCCAGCAGTTTTCAGGTTGGACGCACAGATACGCAGTATTTT
-,TRBV2,-,TRBJ1-5,CASIGSGNQPQHF,TGTGCCAGCATAGGGTCGGGCAATCAGCCCCAGCATTTT
TRBD1,TRBV6-5,-,TRBJ1-4,CASRRTGLNEKLFF,TGTGCCAGCAGACGGACAGGGCTTAATGAAAAACTGTTTTTT
-,TRBV18,-,TRBJ1-5,CASSPGTLNQPQHF,TGTGCCAGCTCACCGGGGACACTAAATCAGCCCCAGCATTTT
-,TRBV7-6,-,TRBJ1-6,CASSPKAGYNSPLHF,TGTGCCAGCAGCCCCAAGGCGGGATATAATTCACCCCTCCACTTT
TRBD1,TRBV5-4,-,TRBJ1-4,CASSLAGTGREKLFF,TGTGCCAGCAGCTTGGCCGGGACAGGGCGTGAAAAACTGTTTTTT
-,TRBV19,-,TRBJ2-7,CASSISGGLVEQYF,TGTGCCAGTAGTATATCCGGGGGATTGGTCGAGCAGTACTTC
-,TRBV7-8,once,TRBJ2-5,CASSRRRGGETQYF,TGTGCCAGCAGCCGCCGGAGGGGCGGGGAGACCCAGTACTTC
TRBD1,TRBV2,-,TRBJ1-3,CASRLSDRASGNTIYF,TGTGCCAGCAGGCTATCCGACAGGGCCTCTGGAAACACCATATATTTT
-,TRBV5-1,once,TRBJ1-6,CASSLGQNNSPLHF,TGCGCCAGCAGCTTGGGACAGAATAATTCACCCCTCCACTTT